The rows below give T cell receptor beta chains drawn from one sample of a study of T cell responses to AZD1222 COVID-19 vaccine. TCRdb's table, derived via immunoSEQ multiplex PCR, lists solely in-frame clones and lacks some. The sample comprises over 140,000 clones, roughly 92% of which are singletons, and roughly 5% rests with the top ten. The specimen was peripheral blood, collected on day 0 of AZD1222 vaccination. These receptors came from an adult in good health. CDR3s include the opening cysteine and the closing phenylalanine or tryptophan. D genes are given only for firm matches. Size is omitted from some rows. Given values are once, few, many or a class for expanded clones.

D gene: TRBD1
V gene: TRBV19
J gene: TRBJ1-5
clone size: NA
CDR3 protein: CASSWKGAQPQHF
CDR3 DNA: TGTGCCAGTAGTTGGAAGGGGGCTCAGCCCCAGCATTTT

D gene: NA
V gene: TRBV18
J gene: TRBJ2-7
clone size: NA
CDR3 protein: CASSARGGAYEQYF
CDR3 DNA: TGTGCCAGCTCAGCCAGAGGGGGGGCTTACGAGCAGTACTTC

D gene: TRBD1
V gene: TRBV10-3
J gene: TRBJ1-4
clone size: NA
CDR3 protein: CAISSTGINEKLFF
CDR3 DNA: TGTGCCATCAGTTCGACAGGGATTAATGAAAAACTGTTTTTT

D gene: NA
V gene: TRBV5-6
J gene: TRBJ1-5
clone size: NA
CDR3 protein: CASSLTGRNQPQHF
CDR3 DNA: TGTGCCAGCAGCTTAACAGGGCGAAATCAGCCCCAGCATTTT

D gene: NA
V gene: TRBV11-2
J gene: TRBJ2-7
clone size: once
CDR3 protein: CASSLGSNYEQYF
CDR3 DNA: TGTGCCAGCAGCTTAGGTTCGAACTACGAGCAGTACTTC

D gene: NA
V gene: TRBV28
J gene: TRBJ2-5
clone size: NA
CDR3 protein: CATQRGARETQYF
CDR3 DNA: TGTGCCACCCAAAGAGGGGCGCGAGAGACCCAGTACTTC

D gene: TRBD1
V gene: TRBV27
J gene: TRBJ1-5
clone size: once
CDR3 protein: CASSLESGGGQPQHF
CDR3 DNA: TGTGCCAGCAGTTTAGAATCAGGGGGCGGGCAGCCCCAGCATTTT

D gene: TRBD1
V gene: TRBV11-2
J gene: TRBJ1-4
clone size: NA
CDR3 protein: CASSSQGGGKLFF
CDR3 DNA: TGTGCCAGCAGCTCGCAGGGGGGTGGGAAACTGTTTTTT

D gene: NA
V gene: TRBV12-3/TRBV12-4
J gene: TRBJ2-1
clone size: NA
CDR3 protein: CASTASSYNEQFF
CDR3 DNA: TGTGCCAGCACTGCGAGCTCCTACAATGAGCAGTTCTTC

D gene: NA
V gene: TRBV3-1/TRBV3-2
J gene: TRBJ1-2
clone size: NA
CDR3 protein: CASSQDGSGSGVYGYTF
CDR3 DNA: TGTGCCAGCAGCCAAGATGGTTCAGGGTCGGGGGTTTATGGCTACACCTTC

D gene: NA
V gene: TRBV12-3/TRBV12-4
J gene: TRBJ2-5
clone size: NA
CDR3 protein: CASSFGESETQYF
CDR3 DNA: TGTGCCAGCAGTTTTGGGGAATCGGAGACCCAGTACTTC

D gene: NA
V gene: TRBV3-1/TRBV3-2
J gene: TRBJ2-3
clone size: NA
CDR3 protein: CASSPSGRTDTQYF
CDR3 DNA: TGTGCCAGCAGCCCCAGCGGGCGCACAGATACGCAGTATTTT

D gene: NA
V gene: TRBV5-1
J gene: TRBJ1-1
clone size: NA
CDR3 protein: CASSLGRYSALSMNTEAFF
CDR3 DNA: TGCGCCAGCAGCTTGGGTCGATACAGCGCTCTTAGCATGAACACTGAAGCTTTCTTT

D gene: TRBD1
V gene: TRBV23-1
J gene: TRBJ1-4
clone size: NA
CDR3 protein: CASSQYQGAREKLFF
CDR3 DNA: TGCGCCAGCAGTCAATATCAGGGGGCCAGGGAAAAACTGTTTTTT

D gene: NA
V gene: TRBV4-2
J gene: TRBJ1-2
clone size: NA
CDR3 protein: CASSQLGTASNYGYTF
CDR3 DNA: TGTGCCAGCAGCCAGCTCGGCACAGCCTCCAACTATGGCTACACCTTC

D gene: NA
V gene: TRBV1
J gene: TRBJ2-2
clone size: NA
CDR3 protein: CTSSQDDGQLTGELFF
CDR3 DNA: TGCACCAGCAGCCAAGATGACGGGCAGCTCACCGGGGAGCTGTTTTTT

D gene: NA
V gene: TRBV4-2
J gene: TRBJ2-7
clone size: NA
CDR3 protein: CASSQVPQSSYEQYF
CDR3 DNA: TGTGCCAGCAGCCAAGTTCCACAGAGCTCCTACGAGCAGTACTTC

D gene: NA
V gene: TRBV28
J gene: TRBJ1-1
clone size: once
CDR3 protein: CASTLGQGRNTEAFF
CDR3 DNA: TGTGCCAGCACCCTTGGTCAGGGGAGGAACACTGAAGCTTTCTTT

D gene: NA
V gene: TRBV5-4
J gene: TRBJ2-3
clone size: NA
CDR3 protein: CASSFTGSSTDTQYF
CDR3 DNA: TGTGCCAGCAGCTTTACGGGTTCTAGCACAGATACGCAGTATTTT

D gene: NA
V gene: TRBV4-1
J gene: TRBJ1-2
clone size: NA
CDR3 protein: CASSQDADPYGYTF
CDR3 DNA: TGCGCCAGCAGCCAAGATGCGGACCCCTATGGCTACACCTTC

D gene: TRBD1
V gene: TRBV6-6
J gene: TRBJ1-1
clone size: NA
CDR3 protein: CASRPKDRGGTEAFF
CDR3 DNA: TGTGCCAGCAGACCAAAGGACAGGGGGGGAACTGAAGCTTTCTTT

D gene: TRBD2
V gene: TRBV5-1
J gene: TRBJ2-1
clone size: NA
CDR3 protein: CASSPEREDEQFF
CDR3 DNA: TGCGCCAGCAGCCCAGAGCGGGAGGATGAGCAGTTCTTC

D gene: NA
V gene: TRBV9
J gene: TRBJ2-7
clone size: NA
CDR3 protein: CASSVTSSWSYEQYF
CDR3 DNA: TGTGCCAGCAGCGTAACGTCTAGCTGGTCCTACGAGCAGTACTTC

D gene: NA
V gene: TRBV15
J gene: TRBJ2-1
clone size: NA
CDR3 protein: CATSRGPGEQFF
CDR3 DNA: TGTGCCACCAGCCGGGGTCCAGGTGAGCAGTTCTTC

D gene: NA
V gene: TRBV19
J gene: TRBJ2-3
clone size: NA
CDR3 protein: CASSGSGFGTDTQYF
CDR3 DNA: TGTGCCAGTAGCGGGTCGGGGTTTGGAACAGATACGCAGTATTTT

D gene: NA
V gene: TRBV5-1
J gene: TRBJ2-1
clone size: NA
CDR3 protein: CASSLALSNEQFF
CDR3 DNA: TGCGCCAGCAGCCTGGCACTATCGAATGAGCAGTTCTTC

D gene: TRBD2
V gene: TRBV19
J gene: TRBJ2-1
clone size: NA
CDR3 protein: CAAGSSGRVNEQFF
CDR3 DNA: TGTGCCGCAGGATCTAGCGGGAGAGTCAATGAGCAGTTCTTC

D gene: TRBD1
V gene: TRBV5-6
J gene: TRBJ1-1
clone size: NA
CDR3 protein: CASSRHRGAEAFF
CDR3 DNA: TGTGCCAGCAGTAGGCACAGGGGTGCTGAAGCTTTCTTT

D gene: TRBD1
V gene: TRBV4-2
J gene: TRBJ1-3
clone size: NA
CDR3 protein: CASSQESGGLNTIYF
CDR3 DNA: TGTGCCAGCAGCCAAGAGTCAGGGGGATTGAACACCATATATTTT

D gene: TRBD1
V gene: TRBV12-3/TRBV12-4
J gene: TRBJ2-5
clone size: NA
CDR3 protein: CASSPGQGETQYF
CDR3 DNA: TGTGCCAGCAGCCCAGGACAGGGAGAGACCCAGTACTTC

D gene: NA
V gene: TRBV3-1/TRBV3-2
J gene: TRBJ2-2
clone size: NA
CDR3 protein: CASSALGANTGELFF
CDR3 DNA: TGTGCCAGCAGCGCATTGGGGGCGAACACCGGGGAGCTGTTTTTT

D gene: TRBD1
V gene: TRBV28
J gene: TRBJ2-3
clone size: NA
CDR3 protein: CASRPGTGTDTQYF
CDR3 DNA: TGTGCCAGCAGACCAGGGACAGGGACAGATACGCAGTATTTT

D gene: NA
V gene: TRBV19
J gene: TRBJ2-1
clone size: once
CDR3 protein: CASNPSFSYNEQFF
CDR3 DNA: TGTGCCAGTAACCCATCTTTTTCCTACAATGAGCAGTTCTTC

D gene: NA
V gene: TRBV6-1
J gene: TRBJ1-1
clone size: NA
CDR3 protein: CASSEWTRINTEAFF
CDR3 DNA: TGTGCCAGCAGTGAATGGACCAGGATTAACACTGAAGCTTTCTTT

D gene: NA
V gene: TRBV29-1
J gene: TRBJ2-3
clone size: NA
CDR3 protein: CSVEDRRGATDTQYF
CDR3 DNA: TGCAGCGTTGAAGATCGACGGGGAGCCACAGATACGCAGTATTTT

D gene: NA
V gene: TRBV19
J gene: TRBJ2-7
clone size: NA
CDR3 protein: CASSISLNYEQYF
CDR3 DNA: TGTGCCAGTAGTATTTCTCTGAACTACGAGCAGTACTTC

D gene: TRBD2
V gene: TRBV3-1/TRBV3-2
J gene: TRBJ2-3
clone size: NA
CDR3 protein: CASSLGTIDTQYF
CDR3 DNA: TGTGCCAGCAGCCTAGGGACTATAGATACGCAGTATTTT

D gene: TRBD1
V gene: TRBV28
J gene: TRBJ2-7
clone size: once
CDR3 protein: CASSSPGTGKNEQYF
CDR3 DNA: TGTGCCAGCAGTTCCCCCGGGACAGGGAAAAACGAGCAGTACTTC

D gene: TRBD1
V gene: TRBV5-1
J gene: TRBJ1-3
clone size: NA
CDR3 protein: CASSSTGGRASGNTIYF
CDR3 DNA: TGCGCCAGCAGCTCGACAGGGGGCCGGGCCTCTGGAAACACCATATATTTT

D gene: NA
V gene: TRBV28
J gene: TRBJ1-5
clone size: NA
CDR3 protein: CASRPYREDQPQHF
CDR3 DNA: TGTGCCAGCAGACCCTACAGGGAGGATCAGCCCCAGCATTTT

D gene: NA
V gene: TRBV6-5
J gene: TRBJ1-1
clone size: NA
CDR3 protein: CASTLTGTPNTEAFF
CDR3 DNA: TGTGCCAGCACTCTAACCGGGACTCCCAACACTGAAGCTTTCTTT

D gene: NA
V gene: TRBV3-1/TRBV3-2
J gene: TRBJ2-2
clone size: NA
CDR3 protein: CASSQVTGELFF
CDR3 DNA: TGTGCCAGCAGCCAAGTCACCGGGGAGCTGTTTTTT

D gene: NA
V gene: TRBV5-6
J gene: TRBJ1-3
clone size: NA
CDR3 protein: CASSGRSSGNTIYF
CDR3 DNA: TGTGCCAGCAGTGGACGGAGCTCTGGAAACACCATATATTTT

D gene: TRBD1
V gene: TRBV15
J gene: TRBJ1-2
clone size: NA
CDR3 protein: CATSGDSYGYTF
CDR3 DNA: TGTGCCACCAGCGGGGACAGTTATGGCTACACCTTC

D gene: TRBD2
V gene: TRBV7-8
J gene: TRBJ2-7
clone size: NA
CDR3 protein: CASSPRGLADYEQYF
CDR3 DNA: TGTGCCAGCAGCCCCCGTGGACTAGCGGATTACGAGCAGTACTTC

D gene: NA
V gene: TRBV19
J gene: TRBJ1-2
clone size: NA
CDR3 protein: CASYRQGFVYGYTF
CDR3 DNA: TGTGCCAGTTATCGACAAGGGTTCGTCTATGGCTACACCTTC

D gene: TRBD1
V gene: TRBV4-2
J gene: TRBJ2-4
clone size: NA
CDR3 protein: CASSPGTGRTKNIQYF
CDR3 DNA: TGTGCCAGCAGCCCGGGGACAGGGCGGACCAAAAACATTCAGTACTTC

D gene: NA
V gene: TRBV9
J gene: TRBJ2-1
clone size: NA
CDR3 protein: CASSVGGRASSYNEQFF
CDR3 DNA: TGTGCCAGCAGCGTAGGGGGACGGGCGAGCTCCTACAATGAGCAGTTCTTC

D gene: NA
V gene: TRBV6-1
J gene: TRBJ1-1
clone size: NA
CDR3 protein: CASSEGGAKSTEAFF
CDR3 DNA: TGTGCCAGCAGTGAAGGGGGGGCTAAGAGCACTGAAGCTTTCTTT

D gene: NA
V gene: TRBV12-1
J gene: TRBJ2-2
clone size: NA
CDR3 protein: CASSSGLAGAQTGELFF
CDR3 DNA: TGTGCCAGCAGCTCGGGACTAGCGGGAGCTCAAACCGGGGAGCTGTTTTTT

D gene: NA
V gene: TRBV18
J gene: TRBJ2-7
clone size: NA
CDR3 protein: CASSPYSRGGEQYF
CDR3 DNA: TGTGCCAGCTCACCATATTCCAGGGGAGGCGAGCAGTACTTC

D gene: NA
V gene: TRBV6-5
J gene: TRBJ2-1
clone size: NA
CDR3 protein: CASSYSSQGWYNEQFF
CDR3 DNA: TGTGCCAGCAGTTACTCGAGTCAGGGCTGGTACAATGAGCAGTTCTTC

D gene: NA
V gene: TRBV5-1
J gene: TRBJ1-1
clone size: NA
CDR3 protein: CASSFDRPNTEAFF
CDR3 DNA: TGCGCCAGCAGCTTCGACAGACCGAACACTGAAGCTTTCTTT

D gene: TRBD1
V gene: TRBV27
J gene: TRBJ1-6
clone size: NA
CDR3 protein: CASSLRQGRNNSPLHF
CDR3 DNA: TGTGCCAGCAGTCTCAGACAGGGACGCAATAATTCACCCCTCCACTTT

D gene: TRBD2
V gene: TRBV28
J gene: TRBJ2-7
clone size: NA
CDR3 protein: CASSFSGGRYEQYF
CDR3 DNA: TGTGCCAGCAGTTTTAGCGGGGGACGCTACGAGCAGTACTTC

D gene: TRBD1
V gene: TRBV6-5
J gene: TRBJ2-7
clone size: NA
CDR3 protein: CASVRDRGAYEQYF
CDR3 DNA: TGTGCCAGCGTGCGGGACAGGGGCGCCTACGAGCAGTACTTC

D gene: TRBD1
V gene: TRBV3-1/TRBV3-2
J gene: TRBJ1-3
clone size: NA
CDR3 protein: CASSQFYRGSGGNTIYF
CDR3 DNA: TGTGCCAGCAGCCAATTCTACAGGGGGTCCGGTGGAAACACCATATATTTT

D gene: TRBD1
V gene: TRBV7-9
J gene: TRBJ2-1
clone size: NA
CDR3 protein: CASSVDRGDEQFF
CDR3 DNA: TGTGCCAGCAGCGTCGACAGGGGGGATGAGCAGTTCTTC

D gene: NA
V gene: TRBV7-2
J gene: TRBJ2-2
clone size: few
CDR3 protein: CASRLGQPSLTNTGELFF
CDR3 DNA: TGTGCCAGCAGGTTAGGACAGCCTTCCCTAACGAACACCGGGGAGCTGTTTTTT

D gene: NA
V gene: TRBV6-1
J gene: TRBJ1-6
clone size: NA
CDR3 protein: CASSEGWSYNSPLHF
CDR3 DNA: TGTGCCAGCAGTGAAGGATGGTCCTATAATTCACCCCTCCACTTT